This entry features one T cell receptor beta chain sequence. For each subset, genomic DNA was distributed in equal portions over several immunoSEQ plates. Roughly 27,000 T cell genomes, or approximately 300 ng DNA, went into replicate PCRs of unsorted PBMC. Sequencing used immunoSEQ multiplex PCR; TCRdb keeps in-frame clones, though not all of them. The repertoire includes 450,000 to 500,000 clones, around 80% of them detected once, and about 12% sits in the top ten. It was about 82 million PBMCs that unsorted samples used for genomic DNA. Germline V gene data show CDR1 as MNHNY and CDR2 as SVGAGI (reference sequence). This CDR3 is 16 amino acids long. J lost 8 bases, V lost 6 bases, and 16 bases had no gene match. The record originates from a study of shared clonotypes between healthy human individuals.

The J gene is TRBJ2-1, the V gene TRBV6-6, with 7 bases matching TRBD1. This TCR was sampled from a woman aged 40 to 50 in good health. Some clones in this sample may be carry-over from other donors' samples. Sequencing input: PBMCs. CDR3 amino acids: CASSLASYRGTDEQFF. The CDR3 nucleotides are TGTGCCAGCAGCCTCGCCTCGTACAGGGGCACAGATGAGCAGTTCTTC.